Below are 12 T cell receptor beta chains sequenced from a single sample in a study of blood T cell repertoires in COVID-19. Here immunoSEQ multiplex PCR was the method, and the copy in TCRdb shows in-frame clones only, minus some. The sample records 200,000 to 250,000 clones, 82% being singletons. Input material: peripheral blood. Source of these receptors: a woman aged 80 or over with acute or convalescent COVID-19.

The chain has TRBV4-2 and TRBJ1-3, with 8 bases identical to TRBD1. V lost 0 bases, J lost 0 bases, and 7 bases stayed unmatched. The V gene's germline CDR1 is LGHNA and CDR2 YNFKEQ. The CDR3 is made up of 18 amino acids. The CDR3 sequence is CASSQESRTGLSGNTIYF. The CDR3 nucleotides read TGTGCCAGCAGCCAAGAGTCCCGGACAGGGCTCTCTGGAAACACCATATATTTT.

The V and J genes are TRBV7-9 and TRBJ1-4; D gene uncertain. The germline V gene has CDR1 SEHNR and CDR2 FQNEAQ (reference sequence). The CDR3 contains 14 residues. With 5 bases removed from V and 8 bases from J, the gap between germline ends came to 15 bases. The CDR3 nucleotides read TGTGCCAGCAGCCAATCAGTAGGGAGAGAAAAACTGTTTTTT. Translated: CASSQSVGREKLFF.

The chain's CDR3 is CASSPTGDNYGYTF. For the CDR3, the DNA is TGTGCCAGCAGCCCAACGGGGGACAACTATGGCTACACCTTC. This chain joins TRBV11-2 and TRBJ1-2, with a tentative D call TRBD1 (5 bases). V was trimmed by 5 bases and J by 2 bases, leaving 12 bases between them. Germline CDR1 and CDR2: SGHAT and FQNNGV. The CDR3 runs to 14 residues.

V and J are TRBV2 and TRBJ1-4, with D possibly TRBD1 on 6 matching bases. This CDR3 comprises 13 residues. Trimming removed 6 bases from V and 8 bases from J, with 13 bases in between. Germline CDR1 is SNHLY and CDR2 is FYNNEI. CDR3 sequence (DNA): TGTGCCAGCAGGGGGGACATGCAAGAAAAACTGTTTTTT. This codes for CASRGDMQEKLFF.

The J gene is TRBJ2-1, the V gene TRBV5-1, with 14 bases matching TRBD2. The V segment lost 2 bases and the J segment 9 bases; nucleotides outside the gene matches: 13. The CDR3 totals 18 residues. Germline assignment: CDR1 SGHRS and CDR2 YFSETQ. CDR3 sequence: CASSFSFGGLAGGGEQFF. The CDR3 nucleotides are TGCGCCAGCAGCTTTTCATTCGGCGGACTAGCGGGGGGAGGTGAGCAGTTCTTC.

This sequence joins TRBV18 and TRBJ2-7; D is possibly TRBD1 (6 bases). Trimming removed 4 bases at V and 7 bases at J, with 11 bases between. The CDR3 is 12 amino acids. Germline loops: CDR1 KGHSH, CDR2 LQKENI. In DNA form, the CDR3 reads TGTGCCAGCTCACTGGACAGAATGGAGCAGTACTTC. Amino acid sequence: CASSLDRMEQYF.

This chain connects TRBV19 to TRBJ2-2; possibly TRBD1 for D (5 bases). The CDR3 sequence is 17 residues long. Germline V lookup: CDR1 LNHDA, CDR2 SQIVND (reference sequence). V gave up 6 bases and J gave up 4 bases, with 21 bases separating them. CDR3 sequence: CASRVKGRNLITGELFF. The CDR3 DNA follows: TGTGCCAGTAGGGTAAAGGGGCGGAATCTTATCACCGGGGAGCTGTTTTTT.

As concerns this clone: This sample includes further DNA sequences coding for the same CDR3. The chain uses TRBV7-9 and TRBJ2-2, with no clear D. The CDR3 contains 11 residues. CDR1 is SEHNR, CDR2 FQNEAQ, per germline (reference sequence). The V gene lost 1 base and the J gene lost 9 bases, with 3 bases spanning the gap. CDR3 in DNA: TGTGCCAGCAGCTTAGACAGGGAGCTGTTTTTT. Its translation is CASSLDRELFF.

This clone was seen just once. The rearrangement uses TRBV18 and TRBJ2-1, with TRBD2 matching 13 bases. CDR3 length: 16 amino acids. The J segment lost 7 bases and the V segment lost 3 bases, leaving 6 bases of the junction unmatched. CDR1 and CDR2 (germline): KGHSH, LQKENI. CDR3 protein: CASSPLLAGGMNEQFF. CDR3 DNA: TGTGCCAGCTCACCCTTACTAGCGGGGGGGATGAATGAGCAGTTCTTC.

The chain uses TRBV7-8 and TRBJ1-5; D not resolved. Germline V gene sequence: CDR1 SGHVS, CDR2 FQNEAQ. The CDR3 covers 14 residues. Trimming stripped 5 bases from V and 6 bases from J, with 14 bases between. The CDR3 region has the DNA TGTGCCAGCAGCCATCCGGGGTACGGTCAGCCCCAGCATTTT. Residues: CASSHPGYGQPQHF.

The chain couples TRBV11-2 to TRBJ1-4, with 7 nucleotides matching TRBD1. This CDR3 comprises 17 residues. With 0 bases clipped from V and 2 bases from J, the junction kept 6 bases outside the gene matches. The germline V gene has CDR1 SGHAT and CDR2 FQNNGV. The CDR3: CASSLDRGVSTNEKLFF. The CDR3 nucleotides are TGTGCCAGCAGCTTAGACAGGGGGGTTTCTACTAATGAAAAACTGTTTTTT. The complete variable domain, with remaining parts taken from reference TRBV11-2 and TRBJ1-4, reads EAGVAQSPRYKIIEKRQSVAFWCNPISGHATLYWYQQILGQGPKLLIQFQNNGVVDDSQLPKDRFSAERLKGVDSTLKIQPAKLEDSAVYLCASSLDRGVSTNEKLFFGSGTQLSVL.

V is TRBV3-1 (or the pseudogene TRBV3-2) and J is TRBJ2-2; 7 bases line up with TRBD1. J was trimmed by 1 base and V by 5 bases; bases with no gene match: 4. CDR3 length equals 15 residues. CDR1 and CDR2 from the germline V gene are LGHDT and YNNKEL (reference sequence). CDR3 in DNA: TGTGCCAGCAGCGTTCGGGACAGGAACACCGGGGAGCTGTTTTTT. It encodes CASSVRDRNTGELFF.